This section outlines one TCR beta chain sequence together with its context. No antigen is known for it. No qualities accompany the bases; no much larger clone lies one base away. The trial excluded patients who had a history of autoimmune disease or who were on systemic immunosuppression. Peripheral blood for TCR sequencing was drawn from every dose cohort at baseline, at cycle 4 day 1 and at cycle 7 day 1. The samples were taken from a phase I, first-in-human, multicenter, open-label dose-escalation trial of ivuxolimab. Adults with locally advanced or metastatic head and neck squamous cell, hepatocellular, melanoma or renal cell carcinoma were enrolled in the trial. Before TCR sequencing, CD4+ T cells and CD8+ T cells from peripheral blood were sorted into separate populations. These data originate in a study of OX40 agonist ivuxolimab in advanced cancers. Regarding the complete study: Ivuxolimab was a fully human IgG2 agonistic monoclonal antibody targeting the costimulatory receptor OX40 (CD134). Intravenous ivuxolimab was administered to patients every 2 weeks at six dose levels: 0.01, 0.1, 0.3, 1.5, 3 and 10 mg/kg. Among the approximately 54 dose-escalation patients, around 19 had hepatocellular carcinoma, approximately 15 melanoma, 9 renal cell carcinoma and 9 head and neck cancer. A male proportion of 82.7% and a mean age of 60 years, ranging from 23 to 79, were recorded for the dose-escalation cohort. Patients were allowed to have had prior anti-PD-1, anti-PD-L1 or anti-CTLA-4 therapy, and more than 35% of the dose-escalation patients had been treated with checkpoint inhibitors. Partial responses were achieved by three dose-escalation patients, of whom one had hepatocellular carcinoma and two had cutaneous melanoma. Peripheral TCRbeta sequencing aimed to test whether ivuxolimab altered TCR sequence diversity and caused clonal T-cell expansion. The paper reports the monotherapy dose-escalation portion (N ≈ 50 patients) of the phase I ivuxolimab trial. General study outcomes and caveats: Low levels of normalized T-cell clonal expansion were also seen in some nonresponding patients. The antigen specificity of the clonally expanded peripheral T cells was not determined. In partial responders in the 0.1-3.0 mg/kg groups, normalized peripheral clonal expansion was found to be among the lowest, especially among CD8+ T cells. After ivuxolimab, expanded clones were on average more numerous among CD8+ T cells than among CD4+ T cells. Clonal expansion of both CD4+ and CD8+ blood T cells was observed from baseline to week 6 at doses 0.1 to 3.0 mg/kg.

Genomic DNA was extracted from sorted cells for sequencing of the TCRbeta CDR3 region. The immunoSEQ Assay was used to sequence the TCRbeta CDR3 regions. TCRdb limited this immuneACCESS table to in-frame rearrangements with V and J called. A share of clones is missing; checked studies link under half to unresolved V genes, and the rest is unexplained. In all, the sample holds 65,000 to 90,000 clones, and about 93% of those were seen once. The ten largest account for under 0.6% of the sample. Trimming removed 1 base from V and 4 bases from J, leaving 11 bases between the germline ends. The CDR3, cysteine through phenylalanine, is 15 amino acids long. Only the CDR3 DNA stays, 45 bases, in frame from base 1. The germline V gene specifies LGHNA as CDR1 and YSLEER as CDR2.

The chain couples TRBV4-3 to TRBJ2-1; a tentative D call is TRBD2 (6 bases match). The material was CD4+ or CD8+ T cells sorted from blood, obtained in a trial of the OX40 agonist ivuxolimab. This receptor was taken from an adult with an advanced solid tumor such as melanoma, head and neck, liver or kidney cancer. The CDR3 in this case is CASSQGWDSYNEQFF. The DNA reads as follows: TGCGCCAGCAGCCAAGGGTGGGACTCTTACAATGAGCAGTTCTTC.